These 17 T cell receptor beta chains originate from one sample sequenced in a study of blood T cell repertoires in COVID-19. Assay used: immunoSEQ multiplex PCR; TCRdb lists only in-frame clones, some missing. This sample has some 170,000 clones, with around 80% found just once. The sequenced sample was PBMCs or T cells enriched from blood (not recorded which). The receptors were sampled from a middle-aged man who had recovered from COVID-19.

The rearrangement links TRBV7-6 to TRBJ1-4, with TRBD1 matching 7 bases. Trimming at V came to 5 bases and at J to 8 bases, leaving 11 bases not matched to a gene. The V gene's germline CDR1 is SGHVS and CDR2 FNYEAQ. The CDR3 spans 15 residues. The CDR3 here is CASSQDGTASEKLFF. CDR3 DNA sequence: TGTGCCAGCAGCCAAGACGGGACAGCCAGCGAAAAACTGTTTTTT.

This chain joins TRBV5-1 and TRBJ1-1; D gene unclear. The V gene's germline CDR1 is SGHRS and CDR2 YFSETQ. Trimming removed 5 bases at V and 6 bases at J, with 17 bases between. The CDR3 spans 14 residues. The CDR3 loop reads CASSPDTPVAEAFF. The CDR3 DNA reads TGCGCCAGCAGTCCTGACACCCCGGTCGCTGAAGCTTTCTTT. The complete variable domain, with remaining parts taken from reference TRBV5-1 and TRBJ1-1, reads KAGVTQTPRYLIKTRGQQVTLSCSPISGHRSVSWYQQTPGQGLQFLFEYFSETQRNKGNFPGRFSGRQFSNSRSEMNVSTLELGDSALYLCASSPDTPVAEAFFGQGTRLTVV.

This clone was recorded once. The J gene is TRBJ1-1, the V gene TRBV5-4, with TRBD1 identical over 10 bases. The germline CDR1 and CDR2 sequences are SGHNT and YYREEE (reference sequence). CDR3 length: 15 residues. Trimming removed 4 bases from V and 5 bases from J; junction bases left unmatched: 8. The CDR3 bases are TGTGCCAGCAGCACTCGCGGGACAGGGGAAACTGAAGCTTTCTTT. Amino acids: CASSTRGTGETEAFF.

The chain couples TRBV27 to TRBJ1-5, with 7 positions matching TRBD1. In germline, CDR1 is MNHEY, CDR2 SMNVEV (reference sequence). The CDR3 is made up of 15 amino acids. V lost 4 bases and J lost 4; bases outside the gene matches: 7. In DNA form, the CDR3 reads TGTGCCAGCAGTTCGAACAGGGGCCTTAATCAGCCCCAGCATTTT. Protein product: CASSSNRGLNQPQHF.

This clone was picked up a small number of times. V and J are TRBV30 and TRBJ2-1, with D tentatively TRBD2 (6 bases). Germline V gives CDR1 GTSNPN, CDR2 SVGIG (reference sequence). The CDR3 length is 16 residues. The V end lost 5 bases, the J end lost 0 bases, and 17 bases lay between the germline ends. CDR3 in DNA: TGTGCCTGGGTCCCCCCAGGCGGGGTCTCCTACAATGAGCAGTTCTTC. This translates into CAWVPPGGVSYNEQFF.

This clone was observed a few times. The chain carries TRBV3-1 (or the pseudogene TRBV3-2) and TRBJ2-2, with D unclear. The V end was cut by 7 bases, the J end by 5 bases, with 11 bases between. Looked up from germline, CDR1 is LGHDT and CDR2 is YNNKEL (reference sequence). The CDR3 is 13 amino acids. CDR3 region: CASNLLGTGELFF. The CDR3 coding sequence is TGTGCCAGCAACCTTCTAGGTACCGGGGAGCTGTTTTTT.

The gene calls are TRBV6-5 and TRBJ1-3; TRBD1 is a possible D gene (5 bases). CDR1 is MNHEY, CDR2 SVGAGI, per germline. The CDR3 covers 15 residues. The V gene lost 6 bases and the J gene lost 0 bases, with 12 bases spanning the gap. CDR3 protein: CASSPSDSSGNTIYF. The DNA for the CDR3 is TGTGCCAGCAGCCCCTCCGACAGCTCTGGAAACACCATATATTTT.

The chain is built from TRBV12-5 and TRBJ1-1; possible D gene TRBD1, 6 bases. CDR3 size: 15 residues. Germline CDR1 and CDR2: LGHNT and FRNRAP. V was clipped by 4 bases and J by 4 bases, with 16 bases between them. The CDR3, as DNA: TGTGCTAGTGGTTCCCGGACAGCGTTCGTCACTGAAGCTTTCTTT. This gives the protein CASGSRTAFVTEAFF.

The rearrangement joins TRBV9 to TRBJ2-7, with 10 bases matching TRBD1. Germline CDR1 and CDR2: SGDLS and YYNGEE. The CDR3 has 18 residues. The CDR3 DNA sequence: TGTGCCAGCATCGTAAGGGGTGTTAAGGACAGGGGGTTCTGCGAGCAGTACGTC. Residues: CASIVRGVKDRGFCEQYV.

Here the CDR3 reads CSAGGKDITYNEQFF. As DNA, the CDR3 is TGCAGCGCCGGGGGGAAGGATATCACCTACAATGAGCAGTTCTTC. The chain links TRBV29-1 to TRBJ2-1; 7 nucleotides agree with TRBD2. V lost 7 bases to trimming and J lost 2 bases; unmatched junction nucleotides: 11. Germline V lookup: CDR1 SQVTM, CDR2 ANQGSEA. The CDR3 contains 15 residues.

The chain links TRBV15 to TRBJ2-3; 8 nucleotides align to TRBD1. This CDR3 comprises 14 residues. V gave up 5 bases and J gave up 6 bases; unmatched junction bases: 7. Germline V gene lookup returns CDR1 LNHNV and CDR2 YYDKDF (reference sequence). CDR3 DNA sequence: TGTGCCACCAGCCTTCGACGGGACAGGGATACGCAGTATTTT. It yields the protein CATSLRRDRDTQYF.

This chain uses TRBV13 with TRBJ2-3, with 9 bases aligning to TRBD2. This CDR3 is built from 16 residues. The J segment lost 2 bases and the V segment lost 5 bases, leaving 8 bases of the junction unmatched. CDR1 is PRHDT, CDR2 FYEKMQ, per germline (reference sequence). The CDR3 loop reads CASSQGGGGPTDTQYF. In DNA, the CDR3 is TGTGCCAGCAGCCAAGGCGGGGGGGGGCCCACAGATACGCAGTATTTT.

V is TRBV28 and J is TRBJ1-3; D is unresolved. This CDR3 contains 11 residues. Germline loops: CDR1 MDHEN, CDR2 SYDVKM. The CDR3 here is CGYGTGNTIYF. The CDR3 coding sequence is TGTGGTTATGGCACTGGAAACACCATATATTTT.

The genes are TRBV5-6 and TRBJ1-5; TRBD1 is a possible D gene (6 bases). This CDR3 contains 16 residues. Deletions cut 0 bases from V and 1 base from J, with 11 bases between. Per germline, CDR1 SGHDT and CDR2 YYEEEE. Written as DNA, the CDR3 is TGTGCCAGCAGCTTGGGGCAGGGGTGGAGCAATCAGCCCCAGCATTTT. Its protein product is CASSLGQGWSNQPQHF.

This rearrangement joins TRBV2 to TRBJ1-5; D perhaps matches TRBD1 (5 bases). The CDR3 length is 13 residues. Trimming took off 4 bases at V and 6 bases at J, with 10 bases between the two ends. From germline, CDR1 is SNHLY and CDR2 FYNNEI. The CDR3 loop is CASSGQGFQPQHF. The CDR3 nucleotides read TGTGCCAGCAGTGGGCAGGGTTTTCAGCCCCAGCATTTT.

The chain couples TRBV30 to TRBJ1-4; TRBD1 aligns across 9 bases. V lost 8 bases, J lost 6 bases, and 1 base stayed unmatched. CDR1 and CDR2 (germline): GTSNPN, SVGIG (reference sequence). The CDR3 runs to 11 residues. CDR3 in amino acids: CAGDRDEKLFF. The DNA for the CDR3 is TGTGCCGGGGACAGGGATGAAAAACTGTTTTTT.

V usage is TRBV6-5 and J usage is TRBJ2-5; TRBD2 aligns across 13 bases. From germline, CDR1 is MNHEY and CDR2 SVGAGI. The CDR3 contains 15 residues. J lost 2 bases, V lost 6 bases, and 3 bases had no gene match. The DNA of the CDR3 is TGTGCCAGCAGAAGACTAGCGGGGGGTCAAGAGACCCAGTACTTC. The encoded protein is CASRRLAGGQETQYF.